Listed here are 11 T cell receptor beta chains from one sample, sequenced in a study of T cell responses to AZD1222 COVID-19 vaccine. TCRdb keeps only in-frame clones here, not all; method: immunoSEQ multiplex PCR. The top ten hold 2.5% of the sample, which has nearly 95,000 clones, around 91% seen once. The sample in question was peripheral blood, obtained 28 days after the second AZD1222 dose. The receptors were sampled from an adult who received the AZD1222 COVID-19 vaccine.

The genes are TRBV18 and TRBJ1-5, with no clear D. The CDR3 spans 16 residues. Germline CDR1 KGHSH, CDR2 LQKENI. V shed 5 bases and J shed 7 bases, with 21 bases lying between them. The CDR3 loop reads CASSVTYGQPSQPQHF. The DNA of the CDR3 is TGTGCCAGCTCAGTCACTTACGGGCAGCCTAGCCAGCCCCAGCATTTT.

Within the sample, this clone is medium-sized (0.01 to 0.1%). J is TRBJ2-1 and V is TRBV6-2 or TRBV6-3; 7 bases match TRBD2. The V and J ends lost 2 bases and 4 bases, in that order; junction bases with no gene match: 8. CDR3 length: 16 residues. From germline, CDR1 is MNHEY and CDR2 SVGEGT. The CDR3 protein is CASSYTGGSGYNEQFF. The CDR3 region has the DNA TGTGCCAGCAGTTACACAGGCGGGAGCGGATACAATGAGCAGTTCTTC.

This clone has more than one count but fewer than ten. The chain combines TRBV30 with TRBJ1-3, with D maybe TRBD1 (6 bases). The germline V and J ends were trimmed by 2 bases and 0 bases, with 14 bases remaining between them. Germline CDR1 reads GTSNPN; CDR2 reads SVGIG (reference sequence). The CDR3 runs to 16 residues. The DNA of the CDR3 is TGTGCCTGGAGTTCGGACAGACAGAGCTCTGGAAACACCATATATTTT. Translating it yields CAWSSDRQSSGNTIYF.

The chain recombines TRBV5-6 with TRBJ1-2; D is undetermined. Per germline, CDR1 SGHDT and CDR2 YYEEEE. Trimming removed 1 base at V and 5 bases at J, with 6 bases between. The CDR3 is 12 residues long. CDR3 DNA: TGTGCCAGCAGCTTGACAGCTTATGGCTACACCTTC. Its translation is CASSLTAYGYTF. The full variable domain, with the rest looked up from reference TRBV5-6 and TRBJ1-2, is DAGVTQSPTHLIKTRGQQVTLRCSPKSGHDTVSWYQQALGQGPQFIFQYYEEEERQRGNFPDRFSGHQFPNYSSELNVNALLLGDSALYLCASSLTAYGYTFGSGTRLTVV.

The V call is TRBV12-5, the J call TRBJ1-5, with D possibly being TRBD1 (6 bases). The CDR3 loop spans 16 amino acids. V lost 3 bases, J lost 1 base, and 13 bases lay in between. CDR1 is LGHNT and CDR2 is FRNRAP in the germline V gene. This CDR3 reads CASGLLRQGSNQPQHF. CDR3 DNA sequence: TGTGCTAGTGGTTTACTCCGGCAGGGGAGCAATCAGCCCCAGCATTTT.

This sequence joins TRBV2 and TRBJ2-7; weak D call: TRBD2 (5 bases). From germline, CDR1 is SNHLY and CDR2 FYNNEI. This CDR3 spans 16 amino acids. V gave up 5 bases and J gave up 0 bases, with 17 bases separating them. CDR3 sequence reads: CASSQRSGRGSYEQYF. The CDR3 coding sequence is TGTGCCAGCAGTCAAAGGAGCGGAAGAGGCTCCTACGAGCAGTACTTC.

The J gene is TRBJ2-1, the V gene TRBV19; weak D call: TRBD1 (6 bases). This CDR3 has 17 amino acids. CDR1 is LNHDA and CDR2 is SQIVND in the germline V gene (reference sequence). V was pared by 5 bases and J by 9 bases, with 26 bases between. The CDR3 loop is CASSPAGTVRGTGEQFF. The CDR3 coding sequence is TGTGCCAGTAGTCCCGCAGGGACGGTCAGGGGAACCGGTGAGCAGTTCTTC. The entire variable domain, with the rest obtained from reference TRBV19 and TRBJ2-1, is as follows: DGGITQSPKYLFRKEGQNVTLSCEQNLNHDAMYWYRQDPGQGLRLIYYSQIVNDFQKGDIAEGYSVSREKKESFPLTVTSAQKNPTAFYLCASSPAGTVRGTGEQFFGPGTRLTVL.

This clone has just a few counts. V and J are TRBV29-1 and TRBJ1-1; possible D gene TRBD1, 6 bases. With 2 bases removed from V and 5 bases from J, the gap between germline ends came to 12 bases. This CDR3 has 13 residues. The V gene's germline CDR1 is SQVTM and CDR2 ANQGSEA. The CDR3 DNA is TGCAGCGTTGAATTTACAGGGAGGACTGAAGCTTTCTTT. It is translated as CSVEFTGRTEAFF.

The CDR3 protein is CAGNRGGLYEQYF. The CDR3 bases are TGTGCCGGAAACAGGGGGGGCCTCTACGAGCAGTACTTC. V is TRBV30 and J is TRBJ2-7; D may be TRBD1 (8 bases). V lost 8 bases and J 3 bases, leaving 17 bases between the germline ends. CDR3 length: 13 residues. The germline V gene has CDR1 GTSNPN and CDR2 SVGIG (reference sequence).

A single count supports this clone. J is TRBJ2-1 and V is TRBV29-1, with D uncertain. Germline V gene data show CDR1 as SQVTM and CDR2 as ANQGSEA. The ends were cut back, 4 bases at V and 5 bases at J, with 15 bases in the middle. CDR3 length equals 14 residues. The CDR3 here is CSVVVPELNNEQFF. The CDR3 DNA sequence: TGCAGCGTTGTCGTACCAGAACTTAACAATGAGCAGTTCTTC.

The chain couples TRBV5-1 to TRBJ1-6; unclear D gene. The CDR3 extends over 14 amino acids. Trimming cost V 1 base and J 10 bases, with 12 bases left between them. Germline V lookup: CDR1 SGHRS, CDR2 YFSETQ. CDR3 region: CASSLSGFGSPLHF. The CDR3 DNA reads as TGCGCCAGCAGCTTGTCCGGGTTCGGCTCACCCCTCCACTTT.